Here is one TCR beta chain with its context. Each CDR3 protein gets one entry after TCRdb re-called the 5' RACE reads with MiXCR. The data hold some 45,000 distinct CDR3 sequences, with more than 25% observed a single time. V was clipped by 0 bases and J by 6 bases; unmatched bases: 5. The CDR3 has 16 residues. Germline loops: CDR1 SGHAT, CDR2 FQNNGV. This sequence joins TRBV11-2 and TRBJ2-3; TRBD2 matches 11 bases. Sequencing was carried out using naive CD4+ T cells sorted from blood. Subset indicated: naive CD4+ T cells, CD4+CD45RA+CD25-. The sequence derives from a female donor with breast cancer. The CDR3: CASSLELAGGPDTQYF. CDR3 nucleotide sequence: TGTGCCAGCAGCTTAGAGCTAGCGGGGGGCCCGGATACGCAGTATTTT.